This T cell receptor beta chain appears in the sequencing data of a study of T cell changes during pregnancy in multiple sclerosis. Method: immunoSEQ multiplex PCR; TCRdb's copy keeps in-frame clones and lacks some. Of 57,000 or so clones in the sample, under 95% were seen once. This CDR3 has 17 amino acids. The ends lost 5 bases at V and 4 bases at J; junction bases unmatched: 9. Germline V gene lookup returns CDR1 SGHAT and CDR2 FQNNGV. Sequenced material: peripheral blood, taken in the second trimester of pregnancy. The chain uses TRBV11-2 and TRBJ2-1; 12 bases map to TRBD2. This receptor was identified in a female donor with multiple sclerosis, enrolled in a pregnancy study. The CDR3 loop is CASSPQALAGGYNEQFF. The CDR3 DNA reads TGTGCCAGCAGCCCCCAGGCACTAGCGGGGGGATACAATGAGCAGTTCTTC.